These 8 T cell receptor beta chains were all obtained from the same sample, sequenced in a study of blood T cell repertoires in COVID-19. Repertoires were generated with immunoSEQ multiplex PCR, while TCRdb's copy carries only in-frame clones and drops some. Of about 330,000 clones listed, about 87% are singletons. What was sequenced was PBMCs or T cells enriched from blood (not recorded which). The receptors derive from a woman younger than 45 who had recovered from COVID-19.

The CDR3 DNA sequence: TGTGCCAGCAGCTTAGGCGGGACAGGGGGATTCACAGATACGCAGTATTTT. Translated: CASSLGGTGGFTDTQYF. This sequence joins TRBV7-9 and TRBJ2-3; 11 bases agree with TRBD1. The length of the CDR3 is 17 residues. CDR1 is SEHNR and CDR2 is FQNEAQ in the germline V gene (reference sequence). Trimming at V came to 1 base and at J to 2 bases, leaving 5 bases not matched to a gene. Supplemented by reference TRBV7-9 and TRBJ2-3, the full variable domain reads DTGVSQNPRHKITKRGQNVTFRCDPISEHNRLYWYRQTLGQGPEFLTYFQNEAQLEKSRLLSDRFSAERPKGSFSTLEIQRTEQGDSAMYLCASSLGGTGGFTDTQYFGPGTRLTVL.

CDR3: CASSFADYYGYTF. The DNA for the CDR3 is TGTGCCAGCAGCTTCGCCGACTACTATGGCTACACCTTC. This chain joins TRBV13 and TRBJ1-2; D is unresolved. The CDR3 is 13 amino acids. Per germline, CDR1 PRHDT and CDR2 FYEKMQ (reference sequence). The V and J ends lost 3 bases and 3 bases respectively, with 8 bases between them. The whole variable domain, remainder taken from reference TRBV13 and TRBJ1-2, is AAGVIQSPRHLIKEKRETATLKCYPIPRHDTVYWYQQGPGQDPQFLISFYEKMQSDKGSIPDRFSAQQFSDYHSELNMSSLELGDSALYFCASSFADYYGYTFGSGTRLTVV.

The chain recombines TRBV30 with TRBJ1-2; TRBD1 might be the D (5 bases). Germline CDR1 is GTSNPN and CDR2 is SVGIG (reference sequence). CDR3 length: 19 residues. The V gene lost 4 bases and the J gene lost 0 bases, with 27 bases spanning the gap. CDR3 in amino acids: CAWITSLGGTHKANYGYTF. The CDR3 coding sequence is TGTGCCTGGATCACCTCGTTGGGGGGGACCCACAAGGCTAACTATGGCTACACCTTC.

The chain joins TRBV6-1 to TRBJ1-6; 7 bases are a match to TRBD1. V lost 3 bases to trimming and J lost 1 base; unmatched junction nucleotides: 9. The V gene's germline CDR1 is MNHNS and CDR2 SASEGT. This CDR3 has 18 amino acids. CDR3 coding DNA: TGTGCCAGCAGTGACCCGGGGACAGCCCGTTCCTATAATTCACCCCTCCACTTT. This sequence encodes CASSDPGTARSYNSPLHF.

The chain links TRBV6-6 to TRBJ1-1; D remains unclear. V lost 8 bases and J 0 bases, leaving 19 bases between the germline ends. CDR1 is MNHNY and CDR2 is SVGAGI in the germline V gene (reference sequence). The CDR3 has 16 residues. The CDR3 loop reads CASYLSGLDLNTEAFF. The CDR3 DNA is TGTGCCAGCTACTTAAGCGGACTCGACTTGAACACTGAAGCTTTCTTT.

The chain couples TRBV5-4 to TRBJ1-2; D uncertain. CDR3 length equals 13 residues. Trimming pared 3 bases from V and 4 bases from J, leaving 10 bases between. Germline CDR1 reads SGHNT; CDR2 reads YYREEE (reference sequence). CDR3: CASSSDTAYGYTF. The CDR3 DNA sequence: TGTGCCAGCAGCTCAGACACCGCCTATGGCTACACCTTC.

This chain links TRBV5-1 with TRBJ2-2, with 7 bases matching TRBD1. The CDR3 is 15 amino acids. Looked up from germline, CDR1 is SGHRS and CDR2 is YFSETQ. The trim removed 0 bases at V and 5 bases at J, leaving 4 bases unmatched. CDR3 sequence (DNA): TGCGCCAGCAGCTTGGGACAGGGTTTTACCGGGGAGCTGTTTTTT. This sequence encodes CASSLGQGFTGELFF.

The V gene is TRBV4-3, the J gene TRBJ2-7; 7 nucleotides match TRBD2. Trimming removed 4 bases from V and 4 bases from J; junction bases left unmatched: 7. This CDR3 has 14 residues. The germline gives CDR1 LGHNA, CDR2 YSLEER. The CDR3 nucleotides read TGCGCCAGCAGCCCCCGTTCTAGCGGATACGAGCAGTACTTC. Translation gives CASSPRSSGYEQYF.